This TCR beta chain is from a study of blood T cells in healthy people across ages. Study-wide results and caveats: A conclusive naive versus antigen-experienced comparison was prevented by the unsorted PBMCs. Strong correlation was found linking TCR beta diversity to naive T cell percentage.

Only a few counts were recorded for this clonotype. Its antigen is unknown. The ends lost 6 bases at V and 7 bases at J; junction bases unmatched: 3. CDR3 size: 12 residues. Germline CDR1 SQVTM, CDR2 ANQGSEA. A J-beta primer mix and a sample-barcoded 5' primer were used in a second PCR of roughly 7 to 12 cycles. One entry per CDR3 protein results from TCRdb running MiXCR on the 5' RACE reads. The profile shows hundreds of thousands of distinct CDR3 sequences, approximately 26% of them singletons. The same specimen was also included in a second study, on T cells of mothers and their children.

Input material: blood. This sequence originates from a boy younger than 10 in good health. The chain has TRBV29-1 and TRBJ1-6; the match to TRBD1 covers 7 bases. In nucleotides, the CDR3 is TGCAGCGTCGGGACAGAAAATTCACCCCTCCACTTT. Amino acid sequence: CSVGTENSPLHF. The whole variable domain, remainder taken from reference TRBV29-1 and TRBJ1-6, is SAVISQKPSRDICQRGTSLTIQCQVDSQVTMMFWYRQQPGQSLTLIATANQGSEATYESGFVIDKFPISRPNLTFSTLTVSNMSPEDSSIYLCSVGTENSPLHFGNGTRLTVT.